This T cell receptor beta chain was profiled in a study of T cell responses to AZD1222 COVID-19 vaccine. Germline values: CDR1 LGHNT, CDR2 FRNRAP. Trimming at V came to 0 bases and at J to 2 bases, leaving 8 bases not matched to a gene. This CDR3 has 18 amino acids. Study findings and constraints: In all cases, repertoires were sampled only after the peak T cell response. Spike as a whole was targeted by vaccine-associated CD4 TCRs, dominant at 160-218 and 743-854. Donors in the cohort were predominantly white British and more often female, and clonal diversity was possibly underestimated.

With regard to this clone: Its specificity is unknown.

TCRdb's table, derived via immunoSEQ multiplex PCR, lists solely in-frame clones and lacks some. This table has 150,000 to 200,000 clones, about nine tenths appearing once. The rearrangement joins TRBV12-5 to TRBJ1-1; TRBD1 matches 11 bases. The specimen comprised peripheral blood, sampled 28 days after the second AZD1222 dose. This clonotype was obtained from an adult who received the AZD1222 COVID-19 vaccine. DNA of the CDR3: TGTGCTAGTGGTTTGGTAAGAGGGACAGGGGGGAGAAACACTGAAGCTTTCTTT. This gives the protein CASGLVRGTGGRNTEAFF.